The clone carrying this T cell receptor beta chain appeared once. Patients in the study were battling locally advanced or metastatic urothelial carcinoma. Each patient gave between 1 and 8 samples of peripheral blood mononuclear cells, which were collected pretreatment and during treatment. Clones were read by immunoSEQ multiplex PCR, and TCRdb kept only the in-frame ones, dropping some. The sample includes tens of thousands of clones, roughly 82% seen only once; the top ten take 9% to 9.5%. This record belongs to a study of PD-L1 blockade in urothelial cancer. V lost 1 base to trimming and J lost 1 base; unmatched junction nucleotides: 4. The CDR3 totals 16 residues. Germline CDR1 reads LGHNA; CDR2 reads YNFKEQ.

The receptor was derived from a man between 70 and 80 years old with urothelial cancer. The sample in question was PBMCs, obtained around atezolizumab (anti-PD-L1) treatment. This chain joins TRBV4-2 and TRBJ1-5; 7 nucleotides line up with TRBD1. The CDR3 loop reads CASSQGGDRSNQPQHF. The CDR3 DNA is TGTGCCAGCAGCCAAGGGGGGGACAGAAGCAATCAGCCCCAGCATTTT.